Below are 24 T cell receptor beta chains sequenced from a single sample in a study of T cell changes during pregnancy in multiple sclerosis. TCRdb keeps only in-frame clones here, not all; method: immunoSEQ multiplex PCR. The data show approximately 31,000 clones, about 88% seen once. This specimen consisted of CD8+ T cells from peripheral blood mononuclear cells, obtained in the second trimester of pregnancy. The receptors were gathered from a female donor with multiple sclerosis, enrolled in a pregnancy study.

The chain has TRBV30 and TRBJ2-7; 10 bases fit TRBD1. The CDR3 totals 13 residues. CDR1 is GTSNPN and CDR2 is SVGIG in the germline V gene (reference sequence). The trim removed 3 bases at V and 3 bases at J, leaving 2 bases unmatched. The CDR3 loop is CAWRGTGDYEQYF. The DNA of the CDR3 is TGTGCCTGGAGAGGGACAGGGGACTACGAGCAGTACTTC.

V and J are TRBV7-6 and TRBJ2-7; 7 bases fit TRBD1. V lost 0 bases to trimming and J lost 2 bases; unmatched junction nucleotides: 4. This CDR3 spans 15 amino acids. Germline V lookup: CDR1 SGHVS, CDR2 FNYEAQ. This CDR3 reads CASSLAAQGAYEQYF. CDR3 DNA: TGTGCCAGCAGCTTAGCCGCGCAGGGGGCCTACGAGCAGTACTTC.

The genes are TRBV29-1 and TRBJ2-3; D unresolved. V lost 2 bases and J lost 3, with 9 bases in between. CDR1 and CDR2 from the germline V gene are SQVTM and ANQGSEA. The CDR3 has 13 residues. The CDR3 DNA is TGCAGCGTTGAACTGCTATCAACAGATACGCAGTATTTT. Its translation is CSVELLSTDTQYF.

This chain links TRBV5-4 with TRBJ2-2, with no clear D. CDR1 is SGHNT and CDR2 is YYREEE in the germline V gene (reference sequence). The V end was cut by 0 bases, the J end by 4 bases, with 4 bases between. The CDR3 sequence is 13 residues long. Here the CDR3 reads CASSLAFTGELFF. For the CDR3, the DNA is TGTGCCAGCAGCTTGGCGTTCACCGGGGAGCTGTTTTTT.

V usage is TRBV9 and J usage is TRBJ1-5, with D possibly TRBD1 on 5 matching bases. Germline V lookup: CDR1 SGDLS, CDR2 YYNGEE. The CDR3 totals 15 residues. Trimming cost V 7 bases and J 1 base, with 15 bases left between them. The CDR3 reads CASAGGVGSNQPQHF. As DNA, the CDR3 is TGTGCCAGCGCGGGGGGGGTGGGCAGCAATCAGCCCCAGCATTTT.

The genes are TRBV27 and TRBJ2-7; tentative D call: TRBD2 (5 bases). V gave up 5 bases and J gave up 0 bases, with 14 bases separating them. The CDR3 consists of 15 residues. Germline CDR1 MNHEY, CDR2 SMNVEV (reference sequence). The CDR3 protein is CASSESMGSSYEQYF. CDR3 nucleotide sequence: TGTGCCAGCAGTGAGTCCATGGGGAGCTCCTACGAGCAGTACTTC.

The CDR3 nucleotides read TGTGCCAGCAGCTTAGTGGGGGGATCGAGCTCCTACGAGCAGTACTTC. Its translation: CASSLVGGSSSYEQYF. The genes are TRBV7-9 and TRBJ2-7; maybe TRBD2 (6 bases). The CDR3 extends over 16 amino acids. V was pared by 1 base and J by 0 bases, with 13 bases between. CDR1 SEHNR and CDR2 FQNEAQ come from the germline V gene (reference sequence).

CDR3 sequence reads: CASGGVSEQFF. DNA for the CDR3: TGTGCCAGCGGGGGGGTAAGTGAGCAGTTCTTC. J is TRBJ2-1 and V is TRBV25-1; 7 bases fit TRBD2. The germline V gene has CDR1 MGHDK and CDR2 SYGVNS. V lost 8 bases, J lost 9 bases, and 4 bases stayed unmatched. CDR3 length: 11 residues.

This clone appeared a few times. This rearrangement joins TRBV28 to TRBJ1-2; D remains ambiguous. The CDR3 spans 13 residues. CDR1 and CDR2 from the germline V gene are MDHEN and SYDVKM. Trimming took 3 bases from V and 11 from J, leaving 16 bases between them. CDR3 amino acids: CASSFAGPMRYTF. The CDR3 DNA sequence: TGTGCCAGCAGTTTCGCGGGTCCTATGCGTTACACCTTC.

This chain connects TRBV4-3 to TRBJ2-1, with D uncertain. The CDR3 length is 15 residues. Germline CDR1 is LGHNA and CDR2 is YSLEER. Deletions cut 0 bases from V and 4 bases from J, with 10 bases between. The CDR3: CASSQDRLPYNEQFF. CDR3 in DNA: TGCGCCAGCAGCCAAGATCGGTTGCCTTACAATGAGCAGTTCTTC.

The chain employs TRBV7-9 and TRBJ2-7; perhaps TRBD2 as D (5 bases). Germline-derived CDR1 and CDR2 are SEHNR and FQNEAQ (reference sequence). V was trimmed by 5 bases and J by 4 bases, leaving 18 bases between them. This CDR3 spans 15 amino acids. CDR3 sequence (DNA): TGTGCCAGCAGCGCCTCCGGGATTTACCAATACGAGCAGTACTTC. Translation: CASSASGIYQYEQYF.

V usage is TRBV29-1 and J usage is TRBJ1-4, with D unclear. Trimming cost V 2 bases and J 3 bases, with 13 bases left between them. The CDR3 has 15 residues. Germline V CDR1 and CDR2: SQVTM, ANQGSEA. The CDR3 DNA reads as TGCAGCGTTGAAAAAGCGGGAACGGCTAATGAAAAACTGTTTTTT. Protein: CSVEKAGTANEKLFF.

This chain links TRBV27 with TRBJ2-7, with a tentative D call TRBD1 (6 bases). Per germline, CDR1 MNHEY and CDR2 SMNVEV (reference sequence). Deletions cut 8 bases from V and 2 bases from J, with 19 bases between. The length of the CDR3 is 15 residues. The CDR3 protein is CASAPDGGTAYEQYF. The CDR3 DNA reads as TGTGCCAGCGCCCCAGATGGGGGCACGGCCTACGAGCAGTACTTC.

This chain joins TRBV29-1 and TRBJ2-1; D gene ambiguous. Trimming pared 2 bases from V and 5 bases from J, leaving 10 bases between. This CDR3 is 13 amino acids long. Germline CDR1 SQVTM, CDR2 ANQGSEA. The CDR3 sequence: CSVENGRHNEQFF. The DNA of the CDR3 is TGCAGCGTTGAAAATGGCAGGCACAATGAGCAGTTCTTC.

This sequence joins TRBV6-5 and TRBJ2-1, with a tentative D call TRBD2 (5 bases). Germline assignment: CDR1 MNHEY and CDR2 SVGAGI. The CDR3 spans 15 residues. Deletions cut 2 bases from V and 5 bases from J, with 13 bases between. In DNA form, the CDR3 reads TGTGCCAGCAGTTACGGGGTAGCGTCTAACAATGAGCAGTTCTTC. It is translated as CASSYGVASNNEQFF.

The DNA of the CDR3 is TGTGCCAGCAGTCGGTACAATCAGCCCCAGCATTTT. Its translation: CASSRYNQPQHF. The chain combines TRBV5-6 with TRBJ1-5, with D uncertain. The length of the CDR3 is 12 residues. The germline V gene has CDR1 SGHDT and CDR2 YYEEEE. The V gene lost 5 bases and the J gene lost 3 bases, with 6 bases spanning the gap.

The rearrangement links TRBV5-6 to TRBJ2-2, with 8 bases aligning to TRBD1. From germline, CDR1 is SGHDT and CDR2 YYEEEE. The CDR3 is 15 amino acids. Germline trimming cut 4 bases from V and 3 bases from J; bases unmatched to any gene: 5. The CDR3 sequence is CASSRRGRDTGELFF. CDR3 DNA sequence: TGTGCCAGCAGCCGCAGGGGGCGAGACACCGGGGAGCTGTTTTTT.

The CDR3, as DNA: TGTGCCAGCAGCGACAGGAAAAACCAAGAGACCCAGTACTTC. Its translation: CASSDRKNQETQYF. V and J are TRBV7-2 and TRBJ2-5, with a weak D call TRBD1 (6 bases). The germline CDR1 and CDR2 sequences are SGHTA and FQGNSA. V lost 5 bases and J 0 bases, leaving 10 bases between the germline ends. The CDR3 spans 14 residues.

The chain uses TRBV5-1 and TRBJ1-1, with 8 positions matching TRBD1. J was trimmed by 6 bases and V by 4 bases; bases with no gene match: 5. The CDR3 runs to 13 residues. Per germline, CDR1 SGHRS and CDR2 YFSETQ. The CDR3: CASSPGTGPEAFF. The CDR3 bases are TGCGCCAGCAGCCCCGGGACAGGCCCTGAAGCTTTCTTT.

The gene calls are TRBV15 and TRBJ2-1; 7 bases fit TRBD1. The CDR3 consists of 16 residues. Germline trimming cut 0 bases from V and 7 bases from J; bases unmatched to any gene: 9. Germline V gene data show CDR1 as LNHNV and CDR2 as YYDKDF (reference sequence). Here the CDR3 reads CATSRDEGALGNEQFF. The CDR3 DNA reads TGTGCCACCAGCAGAGATGAGGGGGCGCTTGGGAATGAGCAGTTCTTC.

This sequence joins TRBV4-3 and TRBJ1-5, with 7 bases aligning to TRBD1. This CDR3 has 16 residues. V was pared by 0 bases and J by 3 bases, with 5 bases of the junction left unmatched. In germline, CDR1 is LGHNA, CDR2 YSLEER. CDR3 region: CASSQDWGQFNQPQHF. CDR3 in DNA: TGCGCCAGCAGCCAAGATTGGGGACAGTTCAATCAGCCCCAGCATTTT.

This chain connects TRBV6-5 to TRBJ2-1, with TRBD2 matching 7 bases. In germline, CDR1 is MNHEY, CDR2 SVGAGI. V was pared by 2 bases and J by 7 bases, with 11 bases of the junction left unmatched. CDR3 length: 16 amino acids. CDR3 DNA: TGTGCCAGCAGTTACGCCCCCCAGCGGGATATGAATGAGCAGTTCTTC. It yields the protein CASSYAPQRDMNEQFF.

This chain's CDR3 is CASSLDRGSYEQYF. In nucleotides, the CDR3 is TGTGCCAGCAGTTTAGACAGGGGGTCCTACGAGCAGTACTTC. The rearrangement uses TRBV27 and TRBJ2-7, with 9 positions matching TRBD1. The CDR3 is 14 amino acids. Trimming at V came to 2 bases and at J to 1 base, leaving 0 bases not matched to a gene. The germline V gene encodes CDR1 MNHEY and CDR2 SMNVEV (reference sequence).

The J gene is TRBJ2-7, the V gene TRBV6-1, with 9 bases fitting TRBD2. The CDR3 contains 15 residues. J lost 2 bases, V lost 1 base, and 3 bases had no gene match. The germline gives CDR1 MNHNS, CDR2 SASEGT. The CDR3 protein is CASSEGAGGTYEQYF. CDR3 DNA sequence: TGTGCCAGCAGTGAAGGGGCGGGGGGGACCTACGAGCAGTACTTC.